The following is a TCR beta chain sequence with its context. The antigen this receptor binds is unknown. Base qualities are not recorded, but no much larger clone differs from it by a single base. The CDR3 starts with the cysteine, ends with the phenylalanine, and has 14 residues. The entry retains the CDR3 DNA only, 42 bases that are in frame from base 1. Trimming costs V 7 bases and J 0 bases, and their ends lie 13 bases apart. According to the germline V gene, CDR1 reads SGHRS and CDR2 reads YFSETQ. Following the manufacturer's recommendations, the immunoSEQ kit was used to generate TCR beta libraries from genomic DNA. Library preparation used a first multiplex PCR with proprietary primers, then a second PCR adding unique barcodes, with bead cleanups after each round. Each sample batch included a kit-provided positive control reaction and a negative control reaction. The final libraries were assessed on an Agilent 4200 TapeStation D1000 ScreenTape, pooled by volume, and quantified by qPCR. An Illumina NextSeq500 fitted with a MidOutput 150-cycle cartridge performed the sequencing, running 156 Read1 cycles and 15 Index1 cycles with the kit's custom primers. The pooled library was loaded at around 0.98 pM, with a roughly 20% PhiX control spiked in. The authors processed their data as follows. Vendor-processed data were analyzed in R, with a clonotype defined as all T cells sharing the same CDR3 nucleotide sequence. In the clone abundance analyses, frequencies were normalized to the 10,000 most abundant clones in each sample. Public T cell clones, which averaged fewer than five per sample, were removed prior to analysis. Tumor-enriched clonotypes and baseline blood-enriched clonotypes were defined as those with an abundance difference of at least 32-fold between compartments. A beta-binomial differential abundance model was used to identify clonotypes that expanded or contracted between blood time points. Tumor-blood repertoire similarity was measured with the Baroni-Urbani and Buser coefficient, and groups were compared using two-tailed Wilcoxon tests in R. What TCRdb holds here is the immuneACCESS table cut down to in-frame rearrangements. Part of the clones is not present; checked against another copy, under half of the missing clones reflect an unresolved V gene, and the others are unexplained. V and J calls and clone size are copied from that table; D and trimming were computed from the DNA. Within this sample are about 140,000 clones, with around four fifths of them counted one time only. Less than 25% of the sample is taken by the ten largest.

This sample stems from a study of radiation and T cells in renal cell carcinoma (TCRdb year 2020). Concerning the study at large: The samples were drawn from a clinical trial, where primary renal cell carcinomas were treated with 15 Gy of stereotactic body radiation therapy and then removed by nephrectomy 4 weeks afterward. A total of around 50 samples underwent TCR beta sequencing, made up of roughly 26 tumors and some 27 peripheral blood samples. A total of about 4 million unique CDR3 nucleotide sequences, encoding 2.5 million to 3 million unique CDR3 amino acid sequences, were found across all 50 or so samples. What the authors observed across the whole study: An increase in top tumor clonotypes in blood was observed from baseline to 2 weeks post-radiation, followed by contraction by 4 weeks, which was taken to suggest transient expansion of tumor-resident clones. Changes in the blood repertoire were not tracked past 4 weeks after treatment. Because pretreatment tumor biopsies were not available, the baseline intratumoral presence of clonotypes could not be determined. The single-armed trial design could not address effects of radiation dose or scheduling on the TCR repertoire.

In light of the paper, this sample's time point label describes: baseline pretreatment blood. This specimen's treatment or condition label, interpreted: 15 Gy SBRT to primary tumor, nephrectomy 4 weeks later. To follow tumor-enriched clonotypes, peripheral blood was collected serially from radiation-treated patients at baseline and again at 2 weeks and 4 weeks after SBRT. Renal cell carcinoma with clear cell pathology was present in all patients. The QIAamp DNA Blood Mini Kit (Qiagen) was used to prepare genomic DNA for TCR sequencing. Samples were included in the analyses only if all quality control checks were passed.

The sample was blood, taken from a patient whose treatment included radiotherapy and nephrectomy. The sequence was collected from a woman aged 50 to 65 with renal cell carcinoma. Recombination linked TRBV5-1 to TRBJ2-5; TRBD2 could be the D gene, as 6 bases match. The DNA is TGCGCCAGCGGGGCCCCTAGCGACCAAGAGACCCAGTACTTC. Translation gives CASGAPSDQETQYF.